The present T cell receptor beta chain was sequenced within a study of blood T cell repertoires in COVID-19. Study in general: Acute-phase and convalescent COVID-19 samples originated in the United States, Italy and Spain.

Only in-frame clones appear in the TCRdb table, and some are missing; sequencing was by immunoSEQ multiplex PCR. The sample records about 48,000 clones, about 85% being singletons. The CDR3 covers 15 residues. V was cut by 5 bases and J by 1 base, with 14 bases left in between. Germline V gene sequence: CDR1 SGHVS, CDR2 FQNEAQ. Material for sequencing was peripheral blood. The sequence derives from an older woman with acute or convalescent COVID-19. The J gene is TRBJ1-1, the V gene TRBV7-8; D gene unclear. CDR3 nucleotide sequence: TGTGCCAGCAGCCCCGACTTGACCGAGAACACTGAAGCTTTCTTT. Translating it yields CASSPDLTENTEAFF.